This T cell receptor beta chain emerged from a study of cytomegalovirus exposure and HLA in healthy donors (dated by TCRdb to the late 2010s). Regarding the study in general: According to an earlier analysis of several hundred of the donors, roughly 180 million T cells yielded 100 million or so unique TCR beta sequences and less than 300 Gb of sequence data. Along with the approximately 650-subject first cohort, a separate validation cohort of some 130 different subjects was used. A later analysis re-examined previously published TCR beta repertoires from roughly 720 donors and added high-resolution HLA genotyping to investigate patterns of TCR occurrence. Donor age, sex, ethnicity and CMV serostatus were collected together with the repertoire data. Both class I and class II loci were covered by HLA typing, at four-digit resolution. The number of typed donors differed by locus: about 620-630 for A, B, C, DRB1 and DQB1; 522 for DQA1; roughly 600 for DPA1; and roughly 450 for DPB1. The T cell repertoires of about 700 subjects were profiled by immunosequencing and related to cytomegalovirus serostatus. Roughly five DR-DQ haplotypes were treated as single units for association and clustering because of strong linkage in the cohort. Among some 400 genotyped donors of the cohort, an average of approximately 200,000 unique TCR beta nucleotide sequences was sequenced per donor, of which about 19% were non-productive. Genome-wide SNP genotypes for about 60% of the roughly 670 donors were used in a later genetic analysis, which treated that subset as a discovery cohort. The later analysis used no new phenotypic data to find candidate immune exposures, relying instead on TCR beta sequences and their occurrence across donors. About 280 gigabases of sequencing data and approximately 85 million unique TCR sequences were included in an early release covering under 650 HLA-typed donors. Every repertoire in the discovery cohort had been generated on one and the same sequencing platform. The study aimed to test whether signatures of past pathogen exposure could be identified by cataloging public T cell receptors. The genetic ancestry cluster associated with self-reported Caucasian donors included 81% of the 398 genotyped donors. In an earlier analysis of over 550 of the donors, high-throughput TCR beta sequencing was used to judge whether each TCR beta V gene segment behaved as functional or pseudogenic. The study combined high-throughput TCR immunosequencing, statistical association of individual TCRs with disease status, and machine learning to predict cytomegalovirus infection status. The investigation overall reported the following: The only immune exposure information available for the cohort was CMV serostatus. A further reported finding was that TCR beta sequences accurately predicted the HLA-A and HLA-B alleles for most subjects in the first cohort. A later analysis found that HLA-associated TCR beta chains were more clonally expanded and had lower generation probabilities than equally common non-associated chains. A later analysis found that most CMV-associated TCR beta chains appeared HLA-restricted, with HLA associations seemingly driven largely by CMV exposure. Some IMGT-functional V segments, including TRBV6-2 and TRBV6-3, could not be distinguished by the 87-base-pair reads and were therefore excluded. Because counts were too low, seventeen rarely observed V segments, including chromosome 9 orphons, were left out of the earlier analysis of several hundred of the donors. In an earlier analysis of about 540 of the donors, most TCR beta V segments were observed in productive rearrangements about 87% or about 30% of the time, broadly matching IMGT annotations. A later genetic analysis associated a missense DCLRE1C variant with V-gene and J-gene trimming of TCR beta chains, and an independent cohort replicated the association. Cytomegalovirus status was reported to be diagnosed by the classifier with high specificity and sensitivity in both the original and validation cohorts. The sequencing pipeline was judged likely to have produced a cluster of highly shared sequence variants as a technical artifact. A few of the identified cytomegalovirus-associated TCR beta chains were confirmed in vitro to be specific for cytomegalovirus antigens. At a false discovery rate of 0.05, a later analysis linked some 17,000 TCR beta sequences to specific HLA alleles. Because HLA typing was missing for some donors at each locus, association tests included only the typed subset. A later genetic analysis reported fewer N-insertions in productive TCRs among donors in an Asian-associated ancestry cluster than the roughly 650-donor mean. Sequencing depth was assumed to be roughly uniform across donors in the presence/absence analyses, though that assumption may not hold. Correlated functional status among segregating V segments might be attributable to linkage disequilibrium, but an unknown experimental factor could not be ruled out. According to a later analysis, parvovirus B19, influenza, CMV and Epstein-Barr virus appeared linked to several top co-occurrence clusters. In this cohort, only TCR beta chains were sequenced, and detectable features were limited by the absence of alpha or paired-chain data. The authors suggested that the approach could potentially be generalized to other disease states and immunological phenotypes. The study gave a list of 150 to 200 TCR beta chains associated with cytomegalovirus. In a later analysis, TCR association rates were found to vary across HLA loci, with the most associated TCRs seen for DRB1 alleles and the fewest for HLA-C alleles. Most TCR sequences were seen in very few donors, while some public TCRs were found in many individuals. When HLA alleles, especially DR and DQ, strongly co-occurred, TCR associations were difficult to assign to individual alleles.

At the junction V is shortened by 3 bases and J by 4 bases, with 14 bases in between. The CDR3 has 15 amino acids, counting the end cysteine and phenylalanine. The CDR3 DNA has 45 bases and is translated from base 1. The germline V gene (reference sequence) sets CDR1 to LNHDA and CDR2 to SQIVND. In total, 500 to 700 healthy bone marrow donors made up the cohort. All cohort members were sampled while nominally healthy, although unrecorded immune exposures were likely present. The donor tested CMV seronegative, placing the donor among the 352 seronegative members of the cohort. A peripheral blood sample was collected from each donor, and TCR beta sequencing was performed on peripheral blood mononuclear cells. Genomic DNA extraction from the blood cell samples was performed with the Qiagen DNeasy Blood Extraction Kit. As concerns this clone: Its antigen remains unidentified. No much larger clonotype is one base removed from it; base qualities were not supplied.

The method was the immunoSEQ multiplex PCR assay. A mixture of 60 forward primers for TCR Vbeta segments and 13 reverse primers for TCR Jbeta segments was used in the multiplex PCR. The CDR3 region of rearranged TCR beta genes was amplified from genomic DNA with a multiplex PCR assay. The Illumina HiSeq System was used to sequence the amplified TCR beta libraries as 87-base-pair reads. The source study handled its data this way. A later analysis counted approximately 76 million unique TCR beta chains across the 500 to 850 repertoires, and roughly 11 million of these chains were shared by at least two donors. Raw reads were error-corrected and collapsed into unique sequences with a nearest-neighbor algorithm that merged closely related sequences to remove PCR and sequencing errors. V, D and J gene segments were assigned by aligning CDR3 sequences to IMGT reference sequences. For a sequence to be retained, a match of at least six nucleotides was required to both a V gene segment and a J gene segment. Rearrangements were classified as productive when the CDR3 lacked stop codons and remained in frame with V and J, and all other rearrangements were classified as non-productive. CDR3 was defined according to IMGT convention as the region running from the second conserved V-encoded cysteine to the conserved J-encoded phenylalanine. The earlier analysis of roughly 590 of the donors excluded any sequence lacking an unambiguous match to a single V gene segment. An earlier analysis of some 500 of the donors classified V segments as functional when productive rearrangements were above 56.7% and as segregating when the standard deviation between donors was above 5%. A statistical classification framework was developed to diagnose cytomegalovirus status using the catalog of TCR beta chain sequences. V and J gene assignment, in a later analysis, came from comparing TCR nucleotide sequences with IMGT/GENE-DB human TR gene sequences. Using the TCRdist pipeline, a later analysis assigned CDR3 sequences along with most-parsimonious VDJ recombination scenarios. In a later analysis, each TCR beta chain was defined by its CDR3 amino acid sequence together with its V-gene family, and reads lacking a unique V-gene family were excluded. In a later analysis, fewer than 650 highly shared, low-generation-probability nucleotide sequences were removed to address suspected cross-contamination and a sequencing artifact. In a later analysis, a clonal expansion index was calculated for each public chain from normalized within-repertoire ranks of inferred template counts. Generation probabilities in a later analysis came from a VDJ recombination model fitted to out-of-frame rearrangements, and those results were checked against IGoR. Hypergeometric tests were used in a later analysis to score TCR-TCR, TCR-HLA and TCR-CMV co-occurrence, with a repertoire-size bias correction applied to the TCR pairs. To estimate false discovery rates, a later analysis permuted the HLA or CMV assignments 20 times. In a later analysis, co-occurring TCRs were grouped using DBSCAN, and TCRdist sequence similarity was added for clustering within HLA-allele-positive subsets. For co-occurrence clustering, repertoires with fewer than 30,000 or more than 120,000 public chains were excluded, along with five or six repertoires with anomalous nucleotide sharing. Drawn from immuneACCESS, this table holds only the in-frame rearrangements with V and J called that TCRdb kept. Clones are partly lost; checked studies trace under half to an unresolved V gene and leave the rest unexplained. From that table come the V and J calls and clone size; the DNA was used to work out D and trimming. The sample table records some 180,000 clones; over 75% of these occur just once. The ten biggest clones cover approximately 2% of the sample.

The chain uses TRBV19 and TRBJ2-3; a tentative D call is TRBD1 (5 bases match). Input material: PBMCs. The source of this sequence is a woman aged 30 to 39 in good health and CMV-seronegative. The sequence in DNA is TGTGCCAGTAGTATGGGCCCGCTGGGGCCAGATACGCAGTATTTT. This sequence encodes CASSMGPLGPDTQYF. The full variable domain, completed from the reference TRBV19 and TRBJ2-3 proteins outside the CDR3, reads DGGITQSPKYLFRKEGQNVTLSCEQNLNHDAMYWYRQDPGQGLRLIYYSQIVNDFQKGDIAEGYSVSREKKESFPLTVTSAQKNPTAFYLCASSMGPLGPDTQYFGPGTRLTVL.